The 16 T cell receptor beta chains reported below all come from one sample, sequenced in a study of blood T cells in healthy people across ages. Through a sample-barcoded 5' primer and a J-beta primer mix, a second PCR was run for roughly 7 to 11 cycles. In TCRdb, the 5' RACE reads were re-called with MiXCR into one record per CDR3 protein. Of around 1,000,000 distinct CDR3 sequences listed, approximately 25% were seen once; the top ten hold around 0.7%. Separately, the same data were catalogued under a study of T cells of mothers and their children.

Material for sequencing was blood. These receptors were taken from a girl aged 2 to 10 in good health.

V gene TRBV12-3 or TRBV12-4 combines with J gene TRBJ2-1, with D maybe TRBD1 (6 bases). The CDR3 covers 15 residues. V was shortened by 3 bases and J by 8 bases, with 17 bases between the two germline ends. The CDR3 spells CASSFGRGGVDEQFF. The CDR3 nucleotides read TGTGCCAGCAGTTTTGGCAGGGGCGGTGTGGATGAGCAGTTCTTC.

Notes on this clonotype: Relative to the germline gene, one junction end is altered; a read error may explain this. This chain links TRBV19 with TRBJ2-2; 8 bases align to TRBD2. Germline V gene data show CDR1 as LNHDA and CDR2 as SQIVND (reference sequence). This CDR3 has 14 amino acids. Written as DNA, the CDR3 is TGTGCCAGTAAAAGGGAGCGGGAGATCGGGGAGTTGTTTTTT. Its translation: CASKREREIGELFF.

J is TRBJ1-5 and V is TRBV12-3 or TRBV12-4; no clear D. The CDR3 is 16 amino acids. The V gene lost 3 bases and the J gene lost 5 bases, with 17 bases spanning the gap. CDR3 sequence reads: CASSFSSPYGDQPQHF. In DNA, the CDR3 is TGTGCCAGCAGTTTTTCCTCCCCTTACGGAGATCAGCCCCAGCATTTT.

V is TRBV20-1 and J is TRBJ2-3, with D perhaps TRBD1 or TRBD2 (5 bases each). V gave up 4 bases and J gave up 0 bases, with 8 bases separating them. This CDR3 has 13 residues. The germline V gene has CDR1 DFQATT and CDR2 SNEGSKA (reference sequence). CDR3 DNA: TGCAGTGCTACCCGGGACAGCACAGATACGCAGTATTTT. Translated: CSATRDSTDTQYF.

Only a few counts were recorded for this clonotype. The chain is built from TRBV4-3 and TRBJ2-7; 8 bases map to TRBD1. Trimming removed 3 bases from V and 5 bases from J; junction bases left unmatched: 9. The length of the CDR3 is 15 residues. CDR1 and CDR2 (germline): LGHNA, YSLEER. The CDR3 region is CASSHSTGDFHEQYF. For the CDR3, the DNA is TGCGCCAGCAGCCACTCGACAGGGGACTTCCACGAGCAGTACTTC.

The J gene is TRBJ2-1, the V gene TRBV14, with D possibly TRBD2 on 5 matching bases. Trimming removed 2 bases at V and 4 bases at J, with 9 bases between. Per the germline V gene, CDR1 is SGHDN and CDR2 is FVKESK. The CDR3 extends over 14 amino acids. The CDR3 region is CASSQRLSYNEQFF. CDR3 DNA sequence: TGTGCCAGCAGCCAACGACTATCATACAATGAGCAGTTCTTC.

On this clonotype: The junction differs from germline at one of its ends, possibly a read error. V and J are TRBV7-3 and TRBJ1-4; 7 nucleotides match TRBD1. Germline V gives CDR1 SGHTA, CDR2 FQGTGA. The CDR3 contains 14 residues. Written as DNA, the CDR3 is TGTGCCAGCAGCACCGACAGGGCGGCTGAAAAACTGGTTTTT. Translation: CASSTDRAAEKLVF.

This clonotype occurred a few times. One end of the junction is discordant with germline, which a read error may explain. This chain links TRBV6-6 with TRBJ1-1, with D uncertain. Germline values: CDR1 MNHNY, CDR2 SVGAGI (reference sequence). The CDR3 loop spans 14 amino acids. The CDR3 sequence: CASSYWGGDTEAFF. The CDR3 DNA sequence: TGTGCCAGCAGTTACTGGGGAGGCGACACTGAAGCCTTCTTT.

The CDR3 region has the DNA TGCAGTGCTAGACGGACAGGTGAAAAACTGTTTTTT. Its translation: CSARRTGEKLFF. The chain joins TRBV20-1 to TRBJ1-4; 7 bases are a match to TRBD1. The CDR3 length is 12 residues. After removal of 2 bases from V and 7 bases from J, the junction contained 1 base not matched to a gene. The germline gives CDR1 DFQATT, CDR2 SNEGSKA (reference sequence).

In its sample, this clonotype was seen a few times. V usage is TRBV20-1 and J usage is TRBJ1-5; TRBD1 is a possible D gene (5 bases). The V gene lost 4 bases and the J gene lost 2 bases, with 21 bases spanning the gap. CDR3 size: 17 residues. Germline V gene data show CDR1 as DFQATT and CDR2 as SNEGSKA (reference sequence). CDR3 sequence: CSAIGTYLPGGNQPQHF. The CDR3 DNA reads TGCAGTGCTATCGGGACCTACCTTCCTGGGGGCAATCAGCCCCAGCATTTT.

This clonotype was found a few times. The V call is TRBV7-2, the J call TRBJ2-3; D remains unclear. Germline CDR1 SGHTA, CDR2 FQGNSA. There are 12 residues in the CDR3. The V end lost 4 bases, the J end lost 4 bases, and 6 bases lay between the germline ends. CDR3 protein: CASSYHPDTQYF. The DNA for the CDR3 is TGTGCCAGCAGCTATCACCCAGATACGCAGTATTTT.

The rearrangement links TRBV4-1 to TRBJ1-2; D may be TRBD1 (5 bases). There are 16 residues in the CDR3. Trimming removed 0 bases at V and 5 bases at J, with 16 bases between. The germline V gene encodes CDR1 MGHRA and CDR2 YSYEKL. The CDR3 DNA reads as TGCGCCAGCAGCCAAGATCTGAGCGAGACAGCGTATGGCTACACCTTC. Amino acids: CASSQDLSETAYGYTF.

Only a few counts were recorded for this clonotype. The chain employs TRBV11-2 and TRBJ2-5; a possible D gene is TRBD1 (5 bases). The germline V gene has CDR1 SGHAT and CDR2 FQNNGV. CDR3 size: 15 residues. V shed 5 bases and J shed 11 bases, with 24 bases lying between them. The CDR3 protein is CASSTPRDPSREQYF. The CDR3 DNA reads TGTGCCAGCAGCACCCCCAGGGATCCCTCTAGAGAGCAGTACTTC.

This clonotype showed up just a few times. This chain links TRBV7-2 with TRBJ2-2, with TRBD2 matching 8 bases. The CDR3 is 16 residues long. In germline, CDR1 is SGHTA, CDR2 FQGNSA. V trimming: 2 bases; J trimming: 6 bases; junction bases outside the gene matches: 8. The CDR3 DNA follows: TGTGCCAGCAGCTTAAAGAGCGGGGGAATGTCCGGGGAGCTGTTTTTT. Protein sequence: CASSLKSGGMSGELFF.

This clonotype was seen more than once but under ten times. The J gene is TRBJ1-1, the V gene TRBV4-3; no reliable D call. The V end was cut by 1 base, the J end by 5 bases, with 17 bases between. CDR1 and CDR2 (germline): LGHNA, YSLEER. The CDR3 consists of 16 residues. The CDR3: CASSQAHTGLRTEAFF. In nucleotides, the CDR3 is TGCGCCAGCAGCCAAGCCCATACCGGGTTACGGACTGAAGCTTTCTTT.

The CDR3 loop is CASSPSPETQYF. The CDR3 region has the DNA TGTGCCAGCAGCCCCAGTCCCGAGACCCAGTACTTC. V usage is TRBV7-2 and J usage is TRBJ2-5; D is unclear. The CDR3 has 12 amino acids. CDR1 is SGHTA, CDR2 FQGNSA, per germline. V lost 5 bases and J 5 bases, leaving 9 bases between the germline ends.